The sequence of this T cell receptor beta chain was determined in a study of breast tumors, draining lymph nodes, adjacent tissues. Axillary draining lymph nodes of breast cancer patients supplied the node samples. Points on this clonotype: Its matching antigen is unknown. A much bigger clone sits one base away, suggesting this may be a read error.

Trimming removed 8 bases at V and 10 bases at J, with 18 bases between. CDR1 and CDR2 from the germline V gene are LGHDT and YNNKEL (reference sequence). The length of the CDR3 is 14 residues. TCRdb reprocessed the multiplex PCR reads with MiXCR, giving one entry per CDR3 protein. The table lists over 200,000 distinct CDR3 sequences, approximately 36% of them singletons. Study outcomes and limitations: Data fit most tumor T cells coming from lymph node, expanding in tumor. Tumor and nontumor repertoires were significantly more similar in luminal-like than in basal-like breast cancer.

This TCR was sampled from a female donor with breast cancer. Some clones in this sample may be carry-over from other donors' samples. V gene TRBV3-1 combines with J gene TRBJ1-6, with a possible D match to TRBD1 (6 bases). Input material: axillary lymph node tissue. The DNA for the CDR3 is TGTGCCAGCGGCGGCAGGGGATCGGGATCACCCCTCCACTTT. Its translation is CASGGRGSGSPLHF.